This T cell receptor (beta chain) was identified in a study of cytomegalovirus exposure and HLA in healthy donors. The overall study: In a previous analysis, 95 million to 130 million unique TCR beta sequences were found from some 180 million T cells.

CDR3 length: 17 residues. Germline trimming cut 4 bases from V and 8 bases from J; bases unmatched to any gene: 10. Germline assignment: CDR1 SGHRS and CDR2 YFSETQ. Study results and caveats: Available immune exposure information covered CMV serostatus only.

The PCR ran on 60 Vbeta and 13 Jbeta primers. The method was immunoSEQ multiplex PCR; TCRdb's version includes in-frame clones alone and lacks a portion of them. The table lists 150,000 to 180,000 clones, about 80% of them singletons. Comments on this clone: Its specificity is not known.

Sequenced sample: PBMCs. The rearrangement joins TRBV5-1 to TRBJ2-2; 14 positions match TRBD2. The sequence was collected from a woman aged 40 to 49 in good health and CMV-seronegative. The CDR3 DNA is TGCGCCAGCAGCGCCTATTCCGGGACTAGCGGGAGAGGGGAGCTGTTTTTT. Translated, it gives CASSAYSGTSGRGELFF.